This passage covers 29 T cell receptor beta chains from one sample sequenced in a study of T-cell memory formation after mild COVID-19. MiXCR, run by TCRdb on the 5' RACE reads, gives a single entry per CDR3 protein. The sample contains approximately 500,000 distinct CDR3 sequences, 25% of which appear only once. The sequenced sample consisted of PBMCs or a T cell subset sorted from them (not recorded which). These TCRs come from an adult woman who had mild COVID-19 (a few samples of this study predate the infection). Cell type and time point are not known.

CDR3 nucleotide sequence: TGTGCCAGCAGCTTAGCGCTTGTATTTGGACAGGTAGGAACTGAAGCTTTCTTT. Its translation is CASSLALVFGQVGTEAFF. This chain links TRBV7-9 with TRBJ1-1, with TRBD1 matching over 7 bases. Germline V gives CDR1 SEHNR, CDR2 FQNEAQ (reference sequence). The CDR3 is made up of 18 amino acids. V dropped 0 bases and J dropped 5; count of bases not matched to a gene: 15.

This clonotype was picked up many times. The CDR3 region has the DNA TGTGCCAGCAGTCCAACGCAAACAGGACAGTCCGGGAACATTCAGTACTTC. This translates into CASSPTQTGQSGNIQYF. The chain has TRBV21-1 and TRBJ2-4; no DNA check was done on the table's D call, TRBD1. TRBV21-1 is deemed a pseudogene. The CDR3 covers 17 residues.

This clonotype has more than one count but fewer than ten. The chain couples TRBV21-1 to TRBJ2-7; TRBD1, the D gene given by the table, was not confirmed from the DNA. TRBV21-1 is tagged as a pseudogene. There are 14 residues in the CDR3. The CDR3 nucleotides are TGTGCCAGCACCGGGACAGGGAGGAACTACGAGCAGTACTTC. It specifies CASTGTGRNYEQYF.

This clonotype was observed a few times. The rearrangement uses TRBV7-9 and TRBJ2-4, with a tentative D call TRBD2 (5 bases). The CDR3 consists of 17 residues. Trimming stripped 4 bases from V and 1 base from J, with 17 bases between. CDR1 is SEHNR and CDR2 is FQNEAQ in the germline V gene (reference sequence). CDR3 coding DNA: TGTGCCAGCAGCTCGGGGTTAACTTTTCGGGCCAAAAACATTCAGTACTTC. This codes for CASSSGLTFRAKNIQYF.

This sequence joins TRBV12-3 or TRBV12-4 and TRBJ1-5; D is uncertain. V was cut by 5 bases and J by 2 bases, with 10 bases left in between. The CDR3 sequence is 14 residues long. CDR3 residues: CASSHGGGNQPQHF. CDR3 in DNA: TGTGCCAGCAGTCACGGTGGGGGCAATCAGCCCCAGCATTTT.

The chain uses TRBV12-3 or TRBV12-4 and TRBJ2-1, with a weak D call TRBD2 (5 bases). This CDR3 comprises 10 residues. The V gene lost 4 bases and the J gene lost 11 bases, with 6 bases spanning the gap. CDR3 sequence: CASSSGKQFF. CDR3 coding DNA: TGTGCCAGCAGTTCGGGGAAGCAGTTCTTC.

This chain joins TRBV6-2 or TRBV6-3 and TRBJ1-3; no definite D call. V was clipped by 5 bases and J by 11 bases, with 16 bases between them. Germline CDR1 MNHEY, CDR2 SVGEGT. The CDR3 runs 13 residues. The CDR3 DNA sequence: TGTGCCAGCAGTCCCCCTGCGGGGAGAGCCATATATTTT. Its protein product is CASSPPAGRAIYF.

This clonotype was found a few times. The CDR3 bases are TGCGCCAGCAGCCACGACAGTATCGCTGAAGCTTTCTTT. Encoded protein: CASSHDSIAEAFF. The V gene is TRBV4-3, the J gene TRBJ1-1, with D maybe TRBD1 (5 bases). Germline V gene data show CDR1 as LGHNA and CDR2 as YSLEER. Trimming left V 3 bases short and J 6 bases short, with 11 bases between. CDR3 length equals 13 residues.

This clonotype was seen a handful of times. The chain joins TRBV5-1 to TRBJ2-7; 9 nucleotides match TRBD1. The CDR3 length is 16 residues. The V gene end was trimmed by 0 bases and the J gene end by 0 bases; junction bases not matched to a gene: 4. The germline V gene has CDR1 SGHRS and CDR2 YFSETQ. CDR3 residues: CASSLGDRGISYEQYF. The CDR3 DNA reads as TGCGCCAGCAGCTTGGGCGACAGGGGGATCTCCTACGAGCAGTACTTC.

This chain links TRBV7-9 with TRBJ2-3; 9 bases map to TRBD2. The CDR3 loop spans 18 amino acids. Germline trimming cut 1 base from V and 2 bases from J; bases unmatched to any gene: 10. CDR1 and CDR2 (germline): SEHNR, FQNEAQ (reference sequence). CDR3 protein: CASSLEVWTSVDTDTQYF. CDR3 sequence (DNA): TGTGCCAGCAGCTTAGAAGTGTGGACTAGCGTGGACACAGATACGCAGTATTTT.

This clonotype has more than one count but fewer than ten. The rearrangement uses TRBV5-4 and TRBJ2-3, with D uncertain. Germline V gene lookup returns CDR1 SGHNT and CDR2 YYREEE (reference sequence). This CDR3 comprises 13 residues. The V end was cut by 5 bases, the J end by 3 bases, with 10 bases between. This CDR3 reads CASRDPETDTQYF. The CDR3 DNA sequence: TGTGCCAGCAGGGATCCTGAAACAGATACGCAGTATTTT.

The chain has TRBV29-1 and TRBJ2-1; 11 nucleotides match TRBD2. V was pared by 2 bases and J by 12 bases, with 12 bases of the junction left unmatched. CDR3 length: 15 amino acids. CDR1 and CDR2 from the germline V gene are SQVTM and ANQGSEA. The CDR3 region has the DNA TGCAGCGTTGAACCCAGAGGGGTAGCGGGAGGGCGGCAGTTCTTC. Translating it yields CSVEPRGVAGGRQFF.

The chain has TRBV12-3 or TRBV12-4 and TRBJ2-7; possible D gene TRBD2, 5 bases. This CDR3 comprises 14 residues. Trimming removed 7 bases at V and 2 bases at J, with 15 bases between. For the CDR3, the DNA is TGTGCCAGCACCCGAGGAGGCAGAACCTACGAGCAGTACTTC. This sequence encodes CASTRGGRTYEQYF.

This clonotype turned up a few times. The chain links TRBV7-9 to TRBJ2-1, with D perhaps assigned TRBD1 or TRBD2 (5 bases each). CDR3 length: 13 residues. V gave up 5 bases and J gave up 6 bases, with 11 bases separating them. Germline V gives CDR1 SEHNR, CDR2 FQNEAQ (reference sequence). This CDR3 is CASSRDQINEQFF. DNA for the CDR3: TGTGCCAGCAGCCGGGACCAAATCAATGAGCAGTTCTTC.

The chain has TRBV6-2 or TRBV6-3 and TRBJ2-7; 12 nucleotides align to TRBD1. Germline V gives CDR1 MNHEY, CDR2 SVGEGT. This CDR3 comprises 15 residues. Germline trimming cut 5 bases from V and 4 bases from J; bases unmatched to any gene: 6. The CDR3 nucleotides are TGTGCCAGCAGTACCCCGGGACAGGGGGCATACGAGCAGTACTTC. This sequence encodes CASSTPGQGAYEQYF.

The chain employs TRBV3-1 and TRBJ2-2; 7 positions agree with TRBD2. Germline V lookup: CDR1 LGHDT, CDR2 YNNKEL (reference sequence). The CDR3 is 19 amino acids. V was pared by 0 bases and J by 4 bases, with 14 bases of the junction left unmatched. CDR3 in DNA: TGTGCCAGCAGCCAAGATCCCCCGACTAGCACCCCGAGCACCGGGGAGCTGTTTTTT. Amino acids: CASSQDPPTSTPSTGELFF. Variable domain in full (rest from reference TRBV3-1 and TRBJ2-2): DTAVSQTPKYLVTQMGNDKSIKCEQNLGHDTMYWYKQDSKKFLKIMFSYNNKELIINETVPNRFSPKSPDKAHLNLHINSLELGDSAVYFCASSQDPPTSTPSTGELFFGEGSRLTVL.

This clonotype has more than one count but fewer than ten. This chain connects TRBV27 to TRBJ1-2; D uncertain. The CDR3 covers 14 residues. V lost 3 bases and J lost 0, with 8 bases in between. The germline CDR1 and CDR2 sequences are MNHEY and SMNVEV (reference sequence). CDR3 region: CASSFAQANYGYTF. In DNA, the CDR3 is TGTGCCAGCAGTTTTGCGCAGGCTAACTATGGCTACACCTTC.

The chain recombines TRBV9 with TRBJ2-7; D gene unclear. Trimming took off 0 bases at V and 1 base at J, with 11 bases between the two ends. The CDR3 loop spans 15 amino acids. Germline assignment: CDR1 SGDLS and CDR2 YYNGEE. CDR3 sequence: CASSVADGFSYEQYF. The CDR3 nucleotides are TGTGCCAGCAGCGTAGCGGACGGCTTTTCCTACGAGCAGTACTTC.

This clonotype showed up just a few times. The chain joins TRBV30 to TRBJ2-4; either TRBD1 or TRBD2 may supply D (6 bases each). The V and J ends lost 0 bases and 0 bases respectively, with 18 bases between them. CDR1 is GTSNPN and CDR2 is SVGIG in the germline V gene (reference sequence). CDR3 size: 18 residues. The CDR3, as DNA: TGTGCCTGGAGTGTGGTAGGGGGGCGAGGTCTAGCCAAAAACATTCAGTACTTC. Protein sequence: CAWSVVGGRGLAKNIQYF.

The CDR3 protein is CASRATGSYGYTF. The CDR3 nucleotides are TGTGCCAGCAGAGCGACAGGGAGCTATGGCTACACCTTC. V usage is TRBV11-2 and J usage is TRBJ1-2; 7 bases agree with TRBD1. With 6 bases clipped from V and 4 bases from J, the junction kept 5 bases outside the gene matches. The CDR3 consists of 13 residues. Germline lookup yields CDR1 SGHAT and CDR2 FQNNGV.

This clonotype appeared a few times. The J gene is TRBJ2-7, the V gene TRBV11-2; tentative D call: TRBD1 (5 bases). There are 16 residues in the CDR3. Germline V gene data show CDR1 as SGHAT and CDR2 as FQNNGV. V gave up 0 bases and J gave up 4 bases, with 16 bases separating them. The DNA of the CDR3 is TGTGCCAGCAGCTTAGATTTGGGGCAGGGCCCGTACGAGCAGTACTTC. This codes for CASSLDLGQGPYEQYF.

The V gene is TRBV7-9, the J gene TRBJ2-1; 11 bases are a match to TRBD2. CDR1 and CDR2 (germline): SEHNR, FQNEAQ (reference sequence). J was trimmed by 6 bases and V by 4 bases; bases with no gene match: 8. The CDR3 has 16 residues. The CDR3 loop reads CASSSTTSGRPNEQFF. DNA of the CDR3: TGTGCCAGCAGCTCCACTACTAGCGGGAGACCCAATGAGCAGTTCTTC.

DNA of the CDR3: TGTGCCAGCAGAAGCATGCTAGCGGGAGAAGCCGGGGAGCTGTTTTTT. It specifies CASRSMLAGEAGELFF. V usage is TRBV4-2 and J usage is TRBJ2-2, with 10 bases lining up with TRBD2. The CDR3 covers 16 residues. V dropped 6 bases and J dropped 6; count of bases not matched to a gene: 10. The germline V gene has CDR1 LGHNA and CDR2 YNFKEQ.

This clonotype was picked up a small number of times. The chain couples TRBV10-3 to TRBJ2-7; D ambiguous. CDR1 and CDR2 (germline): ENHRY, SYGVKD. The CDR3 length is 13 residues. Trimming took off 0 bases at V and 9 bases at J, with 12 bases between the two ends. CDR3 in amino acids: CAISESESSGQYF. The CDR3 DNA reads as TGTGCCATCAGTGAGTCGGAGTCGTCTGGGCAGTACTTC.

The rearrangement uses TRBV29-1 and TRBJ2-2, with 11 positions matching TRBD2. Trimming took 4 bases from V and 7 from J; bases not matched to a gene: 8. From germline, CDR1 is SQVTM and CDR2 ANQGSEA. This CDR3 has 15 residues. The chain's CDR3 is CSVAGLAAKDGELFF. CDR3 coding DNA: TGCAGCGTTGCGGGACTAGCGGCTAAGGACGGGGAGCTGTTTTTT.

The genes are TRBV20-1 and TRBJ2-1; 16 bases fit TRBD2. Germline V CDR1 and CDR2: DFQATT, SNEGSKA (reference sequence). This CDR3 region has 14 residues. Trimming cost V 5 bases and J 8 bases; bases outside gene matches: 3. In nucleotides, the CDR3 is TGCAGTGCTTATGGGACTAGCGGGGGGGATGAGCAGTTCTTC. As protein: CSAYGTSGGDEQFF.

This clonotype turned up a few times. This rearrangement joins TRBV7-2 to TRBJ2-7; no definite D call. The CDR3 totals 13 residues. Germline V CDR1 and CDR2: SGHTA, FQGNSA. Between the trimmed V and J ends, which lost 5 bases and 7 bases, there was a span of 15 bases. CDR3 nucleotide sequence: TGTGCCAGCAGCGCGCGGTTGTCCTGGGAGCAGTACTTC. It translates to CASSARLSWEQYF.

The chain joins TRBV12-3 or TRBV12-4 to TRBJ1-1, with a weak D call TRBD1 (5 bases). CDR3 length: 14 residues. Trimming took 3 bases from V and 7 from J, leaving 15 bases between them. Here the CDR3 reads CASSFRQGIIEAFF. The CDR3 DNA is TGTGCCAGCAGTTTTCGGCAGGGAATCATTGAAGCTTTCTTT.

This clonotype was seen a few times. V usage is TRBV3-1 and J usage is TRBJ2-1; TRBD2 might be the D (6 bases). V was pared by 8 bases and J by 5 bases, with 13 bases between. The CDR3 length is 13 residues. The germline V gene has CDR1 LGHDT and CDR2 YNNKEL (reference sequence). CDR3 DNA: TGTGCCAGCCGACGGAGGGGTGACAATGAGCAGTTCTTC. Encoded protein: CASRRRGDNEQFF.